This section outlines one T cell receptor (beta chain) sequence together with its context. Which antigen it targets is not known. It has no much larger one-base neighbor in the sample; base qualities were not kept. The data were obtained in a study of early T cells in non-severe SARS-CoV-2 infection (dated by TCRdb to the early 2020s). As for the study more broadly: Bulk RNA from unsorted whole blood was used for TCR sequencing, so alpha and beta chains could not be paired.

What the research found in general, with its limitations: VDJdb matching was skewed toward anti-spike CD8 responses and likely underestimated virus-specific expansions by missing private and CD4 specificities.

Library construction relied on 5' RACE. Sequenced using a NextSeq 500. The TCR library protocol attached unique molecular identifiers to individual cDNA molecules to correct for sequencing error and PCR bias. Both TCR alpha and beta chains were sequenced, and tight co-correlation was observed between alpha and beta sequence abundances in each sample. In the original analysis: Decombinator V4 was used to annotate TCR sequences for V gene, J gene and CDR3. TCRs were defined as expanded if a significant change between any two time points was detected under a Poisson model with p below 0.0001. TCR abundances were normalised to the total number of TCRs sequenced per sample and were expressed as counts per million. A search of VDJdb, accessed on 1 November 2021, was run for TCRs annotated to CMV, EBV and SARS-CoV-2, with TCRs annotated for multiple antigens excluded. The raw public reads went through TCRdb reprocessing: fastp at Q25, MiXCR clone calling, in-frame beta chains kept. One record per CDR3 amino acid sequence lists the most common genes and DNA. These V and J calls are TCRdb output, not the study's own analysis. The sample profile shows some 31,000 distinct CDR3 sequences; 5.7% of them were found once. The ten largest make up 5% to 5.5% of the sample.

A case-control design nested within a healthcare worker cohort in London, UK, was used, with weekly nasopharyngeal swab PCR tests and blood sampling performed. Healthcare workers were enrolled in the week of the UK lockdown, from 23 to 31 March 2020, and were followed every week for up to about 15 weeks. The sequencing input was whole blood. The clonotype was recovered from an adult who was a healthcare worker with PCR-confirmed SARS-CoV-2 infection or an uninfected control (not recorded which).

The bases are TGTGCCATCAGTGAGTACACTGAAGCTTTCTTT. Its protein reads: CAISEYTEAFF. The rearrangement combines TRBV10-3 with TRBJ1-1; the D gene assignment is ambiguous. V is clipped by 1 base and J by 3 bases, and the sequence between their germline boundaries is 0 bases long. The germline V gene sets CDR1 to ENHRY and CDR2 to SYGVKD. Inclusive of the bounding cysteine and phenylalanine, the CDR3 is 11 residues long. Only CDR3 DNA is held: 33 bases, read in frame from base 1.